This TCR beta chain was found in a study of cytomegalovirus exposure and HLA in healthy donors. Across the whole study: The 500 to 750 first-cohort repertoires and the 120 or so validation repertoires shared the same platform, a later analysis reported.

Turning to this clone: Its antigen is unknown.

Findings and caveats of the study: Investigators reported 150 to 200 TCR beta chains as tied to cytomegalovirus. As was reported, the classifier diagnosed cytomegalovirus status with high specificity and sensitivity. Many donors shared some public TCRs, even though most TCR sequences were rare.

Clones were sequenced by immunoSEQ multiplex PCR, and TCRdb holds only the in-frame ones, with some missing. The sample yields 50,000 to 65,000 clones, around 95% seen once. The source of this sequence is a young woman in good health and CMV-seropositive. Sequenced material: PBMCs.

CDR3 in DNA: TGTGCCTGGAGTACAGGGAGCTCCTACGAGCAGTACTTC. It is translated as CAWSTGSSYEQYF. The chain combines TRBV30 with TRBJ2-7; maybe TRBD1 (6 bases). Trimming stripped 2 bases from V and 0 bases from J, with 8 bases between. The CDR3 runs 13 residues. Germline loops: CDR1 GTSNPN, CDR2 SVGIG (reference sequence). Complete variable domain (other parts from reference TRBV30 and TRBJ2-7): SQTIHQWPATLVQPVGSPLSLECTVEGTSNPNLYWYRQAAGRGLQLLFYSVGIGQISSEVPQNLSASRPQDRQFILSSKKLLLSDSGFYLCAWSTGSSYEQYFGPGTRLTVT.